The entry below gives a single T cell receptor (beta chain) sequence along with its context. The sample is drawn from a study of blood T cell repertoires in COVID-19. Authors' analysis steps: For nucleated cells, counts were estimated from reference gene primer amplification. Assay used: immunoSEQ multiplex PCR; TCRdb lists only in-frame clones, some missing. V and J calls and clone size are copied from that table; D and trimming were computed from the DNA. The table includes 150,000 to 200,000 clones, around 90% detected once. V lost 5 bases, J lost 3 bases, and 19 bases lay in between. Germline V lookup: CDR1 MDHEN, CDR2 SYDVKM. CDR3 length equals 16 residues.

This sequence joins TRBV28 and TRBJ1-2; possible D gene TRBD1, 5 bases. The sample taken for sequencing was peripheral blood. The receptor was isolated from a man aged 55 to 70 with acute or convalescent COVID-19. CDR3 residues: CASSKAQFGTHYGYTF. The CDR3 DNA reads TGTGCCAGCAGTAAAGCCCAGTTCGGGACTCACTATGGCTACACCTTC.